The T cell receptor beta chain under discussion was sequenced for a study of T cells in Graves' hyperthyroidism and ophthalmopathy. Whole-study results and caveats: Blood shared most expanded thyroid clonotypes above 0.001. Ophthalmopathy cases were set apart from stable hyperthyroidism by a 13 V-J model.

The CDR3 regions of TCR beta were amplified from RNA transcripts. With the HTBI primer set, the TCR CDR3 went through a first round of RT-PCR. TCRdb re-derived calls from the multiplex PCR reads in MiXCR, one entry per CDR3 protein. The sample yields approximately 410,000 distinct CDR3 sequences, around 13% seen once. In its sample, this clonotype was seen a few times. Its antigen is currently unknown. Germline V lookup: CDR1 LNHDA, CDR2 SQIVND (reference sequence). With 2 bases clipped from V and 7 bases from J, the junction kept 7 bases outside the gene matches. CDR3 length: 16 amino acids. The study enrolled patients aged 18 to 65 with newly diagnosed hyperthyroidism of under 2 months' duration. The diagnoses drew upon clinical symptoms, serum thyroxine and TRAb, thyroid ultrasound and orbital computed tomography.

Sequenced material: blood. V usage is TRBV19 and J usage is TRBJ2-1, with 11 bases fitting TRBD2. The clonotype originates from a woman younger than 35 with Graves' hyperthyroidism. Here the CDR3 reads CASSILTSGSFNEQFF. CDR3 nucleotide sequence: TGTGCCAGTAGTATACTTACTAGCGGGAGTTTTAATGAGCAGTTCTTC.